This passage covers 21 T cell receptor beta chains from one sample sequenced in a study of glioma-infiltrating T cells after dendritic cell vaccination. Time point described: after dendritic cell vaccination, including at tumor progression/relapse. Assay used: immunoSEQ multiplex PCR; TCRdb lists only in-frame clones, some missing. The repertoire consists of approximately 50,000 clones, with 89% occurring once and the leading ten covering roughly 5%. The starting material was blood, obtained after dendritic cell vaccination. Source of these receptors: a human donor with glioblastoma.

V usage is TRBV18 and J usage is TRBJ2-4; D unresolved. Germline CDR1 reads KGHSH; CDR2 reads LQKENI. The CDR3 is 13 residues long. V was shortened by 9 bases and J by 7 bases, with 16 bases between the two germline ends. The CDR3, as DNA: TGTGCCAGTCACGAACCGCTACGCAACATTCAGTACTTC. It translates to CASHEPLRNIQYF.

The chain links TRBV19 to TRBJ2-1, with 8 bases that match TRBD2. There are 17 residues in the CDR3. In germline, CDR1 is LNHDA, CDR2 SQIVND (reference sequence). The V and J ends lost 4 bases and 5 bases, in that order; junction bases with no gene match: 13. CDR3: CASSTPRGSGSHNEQFF. The CDR3 DNA reads TGTGCCAGTAGTACCCCCCGGGGAAGCGGGAGCCACAATGAGCAGTTCTTC. The variable domain in full, completed from reference TRBV19 and TRBJ2-1, reads DGGITQSPKYLFRKEGQNVTLSCEQNLNHDAMYWYRQDPGQGLRLIYYSQIVNDFQKGDIAEGYSVSREKKESFPLTVTSAQKNPTAFYLCASSTPRGSGSHNEQFFGPGTRLTVL.

This chain connects TRBV7-3 to TRBJ2-3; 7 bases are a match to TRBD2. This CDR3 contains 16 residues. The ends lost 4 bases at V and 4 bases at J; junction bases unmatched: 11. Germline CDR1 SGHTA, CDR2 FQGTGA. CDR3 sequence reads: CASSYAIGGSADTQYF. Written as DNA, the CDR3 is TGTGCCAGCAGCTACGCTATAGGCGGGAGTGCAGATACGCAGTATTTT.

The V and J genes are TRBV18 and TRBJ1-2, with D maybe TRBD1 (6 bases). CDR1 is KGHSH, CDR2 LQKENI, per germline. The CDR3 sequence is 13 residues long. V lost 3 bases to trimming and J lost 8 bases, with 13 bases between them. CDR3 nucleotide sequence: TGTGCCAGCTCACCCCAGGGGTCAGACGGCTACACCTTC. Translating it yields CASSPQGSDGYTF.

The genes are TRBV28 and TRBJ2-4; TRBD1 agrees at 7 bases. The CDR3 extends over 14 amino acids. Germline assignment: CDR1 MDHEN and CDR2 SYDVKM. V gave up 3 bases and J gave up 7 bases; unmatched junction bases: 6. CDR3 bases: TGTGCCAGCAGTTTCGACAGGGCAGGTAACATTCAGTACTTC. Translated, it gives CASSFDRAGNIQYF.

The genes are TRBV7-2 and TRBJ2-1; D is undetermined. Germline-derived CDR1 and CDR2 are SGHTA and FQGNSA. V lost 1 base, J lost 10 bases, and 11 bases lay in between. The CDR3 is 13 residues long. The CDR3 region is CASSLDPHGEQFF. CDR3 DNA sequence: TGTGCCAGCAGCTTAGACCCACACGGGGAGCAGTTCTTC.

This clone was seen more than once but under ten times. The J gene is TRBJ1-4, the V gene TRBV6-5; 8 bases are a match to TRBD1. This CDR3 comprises 14 residues. Trimming cost V 6 bases and J 5 bases; bases outside gene matches: 5. Germline V gene lookup returns CDR1 MNHEY and CDR2 SVGAGI. CDR3 residues: CASRSTGANEKLFF. The CDR3, as DNA: TGTGCCAGCAGATCGACAGGGGCAAATGAAAAACTGTTTTTT.

The V gene is TRBV28, the J gene TRBJ2-1; the D gene is possibly TRBD2 (7 bases). CDR3 length equals 15 residues. V was cut by 8 bases and J by 6 bases, with 20 bases left in between. Germline V lookup: CDR1 MDHEN, CDR2 SYDVKM. The CDR3 loop reads CASQKGGGRINEQFF. The CDR3 coding sequence is TGTGCCAGCCAAAAAGGGGGGGGGCGCATCAATGAGCAGTTCTTC.

V gene TRBV2 combines with J gene TRBJ2-1; D is possibly TRBD2 (5 bases). V was trimmed by 3 bases and J by 3 bases, leaving 12 bases between them. This CDR3 has 15 residues. Germline-derived CDR1 and CDR2 are SNHLY and FYNNEI. CDR3 nucleotide sequence: TGTGCCAGCAGTGACCTGGACGGGATCTACAATGAGCAGTTCTTC. Its translation: CASSDLDGIYNEQFF.

The chain uses TRBV27 and TRBJ2-1; possible D gene TRBD1, 5 bases. The CDR3 runs 13 residues. Deletions cut 4 bases from V and 5 bases from J, with 9 bases between. Germline assignment: CDR1 MNHEY and CDR2 SMNVEV (reference sequence). CDR3 nucleotides: TGTGCCAGCAGTTCGACAGTTCACAATGAGCAGTTCTTC. This codes for CASSSTVHNEQFF.

This chain connects TRBV5-1 to TRBJ2-7; 7 positions agree with TRBD2. The CDR3 sequence is 15 residues long. Germline-derived CDR1 and CDR2 are SGHRS and YFSETQ. The J segment lost 5 bases and the V segment lost 0 bases, leaving 8 bases of the junction unmatched. In nucleotides, the CDR3 is TGCGCCAGCAGCTTGGAATCGTCAGGGAGGGACGAGCAGTACTTC. Translating gives CASSLESSGRDEQYF.

This clone showed up just once. This rearrangement joins TRBV5-6 to TRBJ2-7; a possible D gene is TRBD2 (5 bases). CDR3 length: 14 amino acids. Germline lookup yields CDR1 SGHDT and CDR2 YYEEEE. With 4 bases removed from V and 1 base from J, the gap between germline ends came to 12 bases. The CDR3 bases are TGTGCCAGCAGCGGCCTGACGGGATCCTACGAGCAGTACTTC. This encodes CASSGLTGSYEQYF.

The V gene is TRBV6-4, the J gene TRBJ2-1; a weak D match, TRBD2 (5 bases). Germline CDR1 MRHNA, CDR2 SNTAGT. The V and J ends lost 0 bases and 3 bases respectively, with 6 bases between them. CDR3 length: 14 residues. The CDR3, as DNA: TGTGCCAGCAGTGACTCCCGGGACTACAATGAGCAGTTCTTC. Protein: CASSDSRDYNEQFF.

This clone appeared a few times. The chain couples TRBV7-9 to TRBJ2-1, with D maybe TRBD2 (6 bases). The CDR3 consists of 14 residues. Trimming removed 5 bases from V and 7 bases from J, with 15 bases in between. Germline loops: CDR1 SEHNR, CDR2 FQNEAQ (reference sequence). In nucleotides, the CDR3 is TGTGCCAGCAGCCAAGACGGGGACTGGAATGAGCAGTTCTTC. This gives the protein CASSQDGDWNEQFF.

The chain carries TRBV10-3 and TRBJ1-5, with 9 bases aligning to TRBD1. The CDR3 is made up of 14 amino acids. Germline assignment: CDR1 ENHRY and CDR2 SYGVKD. With 2 bases clipped from V and 6 bases from J, the junction kept 2 bases outside the gene matches. In nucleotides, the CDR3 is TGTGCCATCAGTGAGACAGGGGGCCGTCAGCCCCAGCATTTT. Translated: CAISETGGRQPQHF.

J is TRBJ2-1 and V is TRBV27; 10 bases are shared with TRBD2. This CDR3 has 15 residues. V shed 4 bases, J shed 10 bases, and the junction held 10 bases outside the gene matches. Germline loops: CDR1 MNHEY, CDR2 SMNVEV (reference sequence). The CDR3 reads CASSSRASGSWEQFF. The CDR3 bases are TGTGCCAGCAGTTCTCGGGCTAGCGGGAGTTGGGAGCAGTTCTTC.

Points on this clone: Its ends do not fully match the called genes, so a read error is possible. The chain uses TRBV7-7 and TRBJ2-5, with D hard to call. This CDR3 region has 16 residues. Looked up from germline, CDR1 is SSHAT and CDR2 is FNYEAQ (reference sequence). The CDR3 loop is CASSNGDPLHKETQYF. The DNA for the CDR3 is TGTGCTAGCAGCAATGGAGACCCGTTGCATAAGGAGACCCAGTACTTC.

J is TRBJ1-5 and V is TRBV28; 12 bases align to TRBD1. V dropped 5 bases and J dropped 7; count of bases not matched to a gene: 3. CDR1 and CDR2 from the germline V gene are MDHEN and SYDVKM. CDR3 length: 14 residues. CDR3 DNA: TGTGCCAGCAGTACAGGGACAGGGGGCCAGCCCCAGCATTTT. It encodes CASSTGTGGQPQHF.

The V and J genes are TRBV10-3 and TRBJ1-4, with 7 positions matching TRBD1. Germline values: CDR1 ENHRY, CDR2 SYGVKD. J lost 6 bases, V lost 6 bases, and 7 bases had no gene match. There are 14 residues in the CDR3. The DNA of the CDR3 is TGTGCCATCAGGGGACAAGGGGGCGATGAAAAACTGTTTTTT. Its translation: CAIRGQGGDEKLFF.

The chain joins TRBV9 to TRBJ2-5; D may be TRBD2 (7 bases). CDR1 and CDR2 from the germline V gene are SGDLS and YYNGEE. V was shortened by 0 bases and J by 5 bases, with 17 bases between the two germline ends. This CDR3 is 16 amino acids long. Written as DNA, the CDR3 is TGTGCCAGCAGCGTAGATCGGGGGGCGTTCGGTGAGACCCAGTACTTC. It encodes CASSVDRGAFGETQYF.

The gene calls are TRBV19 and TRBJ1-1; D unresolved. Germline CDR1 and CDR2: LNHDA and SQIVND (reference sequence). The V end was cut by 3 bases, the J end by 4 bases, with 15 bases between. The CDR3 spans 15 residues. As DNA, the CDR3 is TGTGCCAGTAGTATGAGCCCCAAGCCGGGCACTGAAGCTTTCTTT. As protein: CASSMSPKPGTEAFF.